This T cell receptor beta chain was sequenced in a study of Ad26.COV2.S vaccination and SARS-CoV-2 variants. Study results and caveats: Recipients of either vaccine or placebo displayed similar breadth of non-spike TCRs.

Note on this clone: Its antigen is as yet unknown.

Trimming removed 1 base from V and 10 bases from J; junction bases left unmatched: 7. CDR1 is SGHNT and CDR2 is YENEEA in the germline V gene. The CDR3 is 14 amino acids. Treatment: 19 received Ad26.COV2.S at low or high dose, single or two shots; about 5 received placebo; per-sample allocation not given. The investigators took samples on day 63 after the first vaccine or placebo injection. The method was immunoSEQ multiplex PCR; TCRdb's version includes in-frame clones alone and lacks a portion of them. Of more than 300,000 clones in the sample, roughly 91% were seen once. The specimen comprised peripheral blood, sampled in a trial of Ad26.COV2.S vaccine versus placebo. The TCR originated in a person aged 18-60 years who received the Ad26.COV2.S COVID-19 vaccine or a placebo. The chain joins TRBV11-3 to TRBJ2-1, with 7 positions matching TRBD2. The CDR3 here is CASSLGSTSVEQFF. Here the CDR3 DNA reads TGTGCCAGCAGCTTAGGGTCAACTAGCGTCGAGCAGTTCTTC. The whole variable domain, remainder taken from reference TRBV11-3 and TRBJ2-1, is EAGVVQSPRYKIIEKKQPVAFWCNPISGHNTLYWYLQNLGQGPELLIRYENEEAVDDSQLPKDRFSAERLKGVDSTLKIQPAELGDSAVYLCASSLGSTSVEQFFGPGTRLTVL.